A selection of T cell receptor beta chains follows, all from one sample in a study of blood T cell repertoires in COVID-19. Sequencing was performed with immunoSEQ multiplex PCR; in TCRdb, only in-frame clones are kept and a portion is missing. The data contain 200,000 or so clones, around 80% of them singletons. What was sequenced was peripheral blood. The receptors here all came from a man under 40 with active or convalescent COVID-19. CDR3s include the opening cysteine and the closing phenylalanine or tryptophan. A clone size is listed for some rows: how often the clone was seen (once, few, many), or a class if it is expanded.

V,J,size,CDR3
TRBV4-3,TRBJ2-5,once,CASSQVRGRASEAQYF
TRBV13,TRBJ2-3,NA,CASSSRLVISDTQYF
TRBV15,TRBJ2-7,NA,CATSIIPGQGAYYEQYF
TRBV6-5,TRBJ1-2,NA,CASSYGTGSIDGYTF
TRBV5-4,TRBJ1-6,once,CATTTTLAPLHF
TRBV10-3,TRBJ1-1,NA,CAIAGTGTPTEAFF
TRBV7-9,TRBJ2-3,once,CASRAGTSGISDTQYF
TRBV28,TRBJ1-3,NA,CASSLGGQGPGNTIYF
TRBV6-2/TRBV6-3,TRBJ1-2,NA,CASSYGQGVRYGYTF
TRBV6-2/TRBV6-3,TRBJ2-3,NA,CASSAGQLVF
TRBV19,TRBJ2-3,NA,CASSGLQSTDTQYF
TRBV11-2,TRBJ1-2,NA,CASSPTPSITGKHAYGYTF
TRBV7-3,TRBJ1-4,once,CASATTGRREKLFF
TRBV11-2,TRBJ2-1,once,CASSPGVSQLYNEQFF
TRBV19,TRBJ1-2,NA,CASMGQGSEGYTF
TRBV7-2,TRBJ2-3,once,CASSLAGGRTDTQYF
TRBV6-2/TRBV6-3,TRBJ2-1,NA,CASSPNNEQFF
TRBV28,TRBJ1-3,NA,CASSFQPGVTIYF
TRBV4-3,TRBJ2-1,once,CASSQDRASGYYNEQFF
TRBV6-5,TRBJ2-1,once,CASSYSLAGGWEQFF
TRBV19,TRBJ1-5,NA,CASSTGQGEGNQPQHF
TRBV7-6,TRBJ2-1,NA,CASSLEELTRSYNEQFF
TRBV27,TRBJ1-6,few,CASSLGGSGNSPLHF
TRBV28,TRBJ1-1,NA,CASSLETGIRVAFF
TRBV5-4,TRBJ2-5,NA,CASSVDRGAETQYF
TRBV5-1,TRBJ2-1,NA,CASSFRRGDVYNEQFF
TRBV5-1,TRBJ2-5,NA,CASSLASGGGETQYF